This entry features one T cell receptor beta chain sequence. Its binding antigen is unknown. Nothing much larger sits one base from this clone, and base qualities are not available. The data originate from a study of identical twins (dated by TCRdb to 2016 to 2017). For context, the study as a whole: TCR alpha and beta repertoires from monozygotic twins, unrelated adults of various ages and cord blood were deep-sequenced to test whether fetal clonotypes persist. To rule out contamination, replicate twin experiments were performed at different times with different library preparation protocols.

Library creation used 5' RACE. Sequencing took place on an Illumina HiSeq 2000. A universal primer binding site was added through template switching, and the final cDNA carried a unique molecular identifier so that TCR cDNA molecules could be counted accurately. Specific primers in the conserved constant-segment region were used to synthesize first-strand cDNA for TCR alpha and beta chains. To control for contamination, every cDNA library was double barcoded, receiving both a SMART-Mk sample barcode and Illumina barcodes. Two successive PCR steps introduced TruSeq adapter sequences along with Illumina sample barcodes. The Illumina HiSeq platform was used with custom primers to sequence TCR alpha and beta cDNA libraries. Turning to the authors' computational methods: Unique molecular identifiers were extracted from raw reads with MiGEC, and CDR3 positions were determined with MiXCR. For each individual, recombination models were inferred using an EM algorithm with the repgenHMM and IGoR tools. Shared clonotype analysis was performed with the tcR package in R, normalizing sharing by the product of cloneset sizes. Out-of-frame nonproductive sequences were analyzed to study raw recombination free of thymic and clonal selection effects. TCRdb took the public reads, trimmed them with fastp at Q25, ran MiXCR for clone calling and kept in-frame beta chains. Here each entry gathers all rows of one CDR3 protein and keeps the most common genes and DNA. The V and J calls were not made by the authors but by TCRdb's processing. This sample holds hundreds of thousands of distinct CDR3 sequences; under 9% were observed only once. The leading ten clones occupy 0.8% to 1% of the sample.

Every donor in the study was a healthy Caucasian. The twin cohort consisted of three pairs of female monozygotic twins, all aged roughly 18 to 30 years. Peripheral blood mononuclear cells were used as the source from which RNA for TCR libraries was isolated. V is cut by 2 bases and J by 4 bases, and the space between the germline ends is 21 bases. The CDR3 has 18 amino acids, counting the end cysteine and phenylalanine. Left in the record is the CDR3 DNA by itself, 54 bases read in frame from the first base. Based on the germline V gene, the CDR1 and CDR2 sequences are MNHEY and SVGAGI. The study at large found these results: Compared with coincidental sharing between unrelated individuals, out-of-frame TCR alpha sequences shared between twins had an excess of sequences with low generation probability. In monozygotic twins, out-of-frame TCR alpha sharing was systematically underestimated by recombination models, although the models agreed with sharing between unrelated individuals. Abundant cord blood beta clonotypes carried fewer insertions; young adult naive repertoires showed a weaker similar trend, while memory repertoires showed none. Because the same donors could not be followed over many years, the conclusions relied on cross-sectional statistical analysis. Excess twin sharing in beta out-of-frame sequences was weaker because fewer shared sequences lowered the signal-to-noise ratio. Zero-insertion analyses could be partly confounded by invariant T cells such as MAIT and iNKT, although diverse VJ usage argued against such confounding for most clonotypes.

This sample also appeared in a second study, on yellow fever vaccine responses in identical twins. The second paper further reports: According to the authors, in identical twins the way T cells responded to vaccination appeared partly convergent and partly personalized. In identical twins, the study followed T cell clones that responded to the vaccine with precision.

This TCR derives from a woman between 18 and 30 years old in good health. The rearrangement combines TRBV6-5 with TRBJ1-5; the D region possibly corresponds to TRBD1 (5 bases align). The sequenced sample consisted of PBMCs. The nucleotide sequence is TGTGCCAGCAGTTACCTAGAGGCAGGGCCTAGCCTTAATCAGCCCCAGCATTTT. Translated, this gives CASSYLEAGPSLNQPQHF.